The clone carrying this T cell receptor beta chain was recorded at least ten times. What it recognizes is unknown. This record comes from a study of T cells in Graves' hyperthyroidism and ophthalmopathy. Researchers amplified the TCR beta CDR3 regions from RNA transcripts. RT-PCR in the first round (using the HTBI primer set) targeted the TCR CDR3. Each CDR3 protein is one row after TCRdb ran MiXCR on the multiplex PCR reads. Among a few hundred thousand distinct CDR3 sequences listed, about a sixth were seen once. The CDR3 is made up of 13 amino acids. The V end was cut by 4 bases, the J end by 6 bases, with 13 bases between. The germline CDR1 and CDR2 sequences are SQVTM and ANQGSEA. Study-wide findings and caveats: The model foresaw ophthalmopathy a median roughly 6 months prior to onset.

This TCR came from a woman aged 18 to 35 with Graves' hyperthyroidism. The V and J genes are TRBV29-1 and TRBJ1-5; D ambiguous. Sequenced input: blood. In nucleotides, the CDR3 is TGCAGCGTTGGAGGCGGGGTAGGTCAGCCCCAGCATTTT. Translating it yields CSVGGGVGQPQHF.